The TCR beta chain described here comes from a study of T cells in Graves' hyperthyroidism and ophthalmopathy. Points from the study as a whole: A model of 13 V-J features distinguished ophthalmopathy from stable hyperthyroidism.

Across 18 months, stable Graves' hyperthyroidism was marked by no progression to ophthalmopathy. Hyperthyroidism had been newly diagnosed in patients aged 18 to 65, and its duration was under 2 months. PBMCs were collected from a roughly 9.7 ml volume of fresh peripheral blood. A few counts support this clonotype. Its antigen remains unidentified. Regions amplified from RNA transcripts were the TCR beta CDR3 regions. During a first-round RT-PCR of the TCR CDR3, the HTBI primer set was used. A single record per CDR3 protein comes from TCRdb applying MiXCR to the multiplex PCR reads. Of some 550,000 distinct CDR3 sequences listed, 20% are singletons. Trimming removed 2 bases at V and 6 bases at J, with 14 bases between. The germline gives CDR1 GTSNPN, CDR2 SVGIG (reference sequence). The CDR3 is 14 amino acids.

Sequenced input: blood. This chain links TRBV30 with TRBJ1-5; D perhaps matches TRBD1 (6 bases). This sequence originates from a man younger than 35 with Graves' hyperthyroidism. The CDR3 region has the DNA TGTGCCTGGAGTCTCACAGGGCTAGGTCAGCCCCAGCATTTT. Protein product: CAWSLTGLGQPQHF.